Below are 18 T cell receptor beta chains sequenced from a single sample in a study of beta chain features in type 1 diabetes. No cognate antigen is known for these TCRs. The study reverse transcribed the entire isolated RNA, so it sequenced expressed TCRB transcripts. TCRdb's copy holds only in-frame clones and misses some; the assay was immunoSEQ multiplex PCR. The data hold approximately 260,000 clones, with over 20% observed a single time. Points from the study as a whole: Shorter TCRB CDR3s, moderately but significantly so, marked every one of the four CD4+ subsets in Type 1 diabetes patients.

Specimen: naive CD4+ T cells from blood. These receptor sequences come from a woman aged 40 to 55 with type 1 diabetes.

This clone was seen a few times. The chain is built from TRBV7-3 and TRBJ2-7; 9 bases match TRBD1. The length of the CDR3 is 13 residues. CDR1 is SGHTA and CDR2 is FQGTGA in the germline V gene. Trimming cost V 4 bases and J 4 bases; bases outside gene matches: 2. CDR3 sequence: CASSYDRGYEQYF. CDR3 DNA: TGTGCCAGCAGCTACGACAGGGGGTACGAGCAGTACTTC.

This clone was observed a handful of times. The CDR3 loop reads CASSPGLPGNSPLHF. As DNA, the CDR3 is TGTGCCAGCAGCCCAGGTCTCCCAGGGAATTCACCCCTCCACTTT. This sequence joins TRBV7-2 and TRBJ1-6; D may be TRBD1 (5 bases). V lost 5 bases, J lost 7 bases, and 15 bases lay in between. This CDR3 comprises 15 residues. Germline V gene data show CDR1 as SGHTA and CDR2 as FQGNSA. Full variable domain (remainder filled in from reference TRBV7-2 and TRBJ1-6): GAGVSQSPSNKVTEKGKDVELRCDPISGHTALYWYRQSLGQGLEFLIYFQGNSAPDKSGLPSDRFSAERTGGSVSTLTIQRTQQEDSAVYLCASSPGLPGNSPLHFGNGTRLTVT.

The V call is TRBV28, the J call TRBJ2-7, with D maybe TRBD1 (6 bases). V lost 7 bases and J lost 2, with 9 bases in between. CDR3 size: 12 residues. CDR1 MDHEN and CDR2 SYDVKM come from the germline V gene. The CDR3 reads CASKGTTYEQYF. CDR3 DNA sequence: TGTGCCAGCAAGGGGACAACCTACGAGCAGTACTTC.

V usage is TRBV9 and J usage is TRBJ2-2; D is perhaps TRBD2 (6 bases). The CDR3 length is 16 residues. The germline V and J ends were trimmed by 0 bases and 7 bases, with 16 bases remaining between them. Germline V lookup: CDR1 SGDLS, CDR2 YYNGEE. CDR3 nucleotides: TGTGCCAGCAGCGTAGCCCTCAGAGGGGAGGTCGGGGAGCTGTTTTTT. Protein: CASSVALRGEVGELFF.

The V gene is TRBV29-1, the J gene TRBJ2-2; TRBD1 aligns across 8 bases. The J segment lost 4 bases and the V segment lost 6 bases, leaving 13 bases of the junction unmatched. The V gene's germline CDR1 is SQVTM and CDR2 ANQGSEA. The CDR3 runs to 16 residues. The DNA of the CDR3 is TGCAGCGTGACTGCCGGACAGGGATTTATCACCGGGGAGCTGTTTTTT. Residues: CSVTAGQGFITGELFF.

V usage is TRBV5-4 and J usage is TRBJ2-6; D might be TRBD1 (5 bases). This CDR3 is 14 amino acids long. Trimming removed 6 bases from V and 1 base from J, with 8 bases in between. The germline gives CDR1 SGHNT, CDR2 YYREEE (reference sequence). The CDR3 loop is CASTGQSGANVLTF. The DNA for the CDR3 is TGTGCCAGCACAGGGCAATCTGGGGCCAACGTCCTGACTTTC.

This clone has a handful of counts. The genes are TRBV6-5 and TRBJ1-2, with 8 bases identical to TRBD1. Trimming at V came to 8 bases and at J to 8 bases, leaving 7 bases not matched to a gene. Germline CDR1 and CDR2: MNHEY and SVGAGI. There are 12 residues in the CDR3. CDR3 loop: CASSGQGEGYTF. The DNA for the CDR3 is TGTGCCAGCTCCGGACAGGGTGAAGGCTACACCTTC.

The table lists this clone with a few counts. The gene calls are TRBV20-1 and TRBJ2-5, with D maybe TRBD1 (5 bases). This CDR3 has 11 residues. The V and J ends lost 5 bases and 5 bases respectively, with 9 bases between them. Germline V gives CDR1 DFQATT, CDR2 SNEGSKA (reference sequence). DNA of the CDR3: TGCAGTGCTGAATCAGGGGAGACCCAGTACTTC. It codes for CSAESGETQYF.

This chain uses TRBV29-1 with TRBJ2-3, with D perhaps TRBD1 (5 bases). Trimming removed 4 bases at V and 5 bases at J, with 19 bases between. Germline V CDR1 and CDR2: SQVTM, ANQGSEA. This CDR3 region has 15 residues. CDR3 DNA: TGCAGCGTTGTAGACGAACAGGTTGTGGTAGATACGCAGTATTTT. As protein: CSVVDEQVVVDTQYF.

Only a few counts were recorded for this clone. The CDR3 region is CATSRVGLSYEQYF. The CDR3 coding sequence is TGTGCCACCAGCAGAGTAGGACTCTCCTACGAGCAGTACTTC. The chain joins TRBV15 to TRBJ2-7; tentative D call: TRBD2 (5 bases). V was pared by 1 base and J by 0 bases, with 7 bases between. Germline V CDR1 and CDR2: LNHNV, YYDKDF (reference sequence). The CDR3 extends over 14 amino acids.

The chain links TRBV2 to TRBJ1-2; 7 bases line up with TRBD1. The CDR3 is 15 amino acids. The germline gives CDR1 SNHLY, CDR2 FYNNEI. With V trimmed by 6 bases and J by 0 bases, 7 bases remained unmatched. CDR3 sequence: CASSLRQGSNYGYTF. In nucleotides, the CDR3 is TGTGCCAGCAGCCTTCGACAGGGCTCTAACTATGGCTACACCTTC. Drawing the rest from reference TRBV2 and TRBJ1-2, the complete variable domain is EPEVTQTPSHQVTQMGQEVILRCVPISNHLYFYWYRQILGQKVEFLVSFYNNEISEKSEIFDDQFSVERPDGSNFTLKIRSTKLEDSAMYFCASSLRQGSNYGYTFGSGTRLTVV.

This chain connects TRBV5-1 to TRBJ1-5, with 8 positions matching TRBD1. Germline CDR1 and CDR2: SGHRS and YFSETQ. The CDR3 runs to 14 residues. J was trimmed by 4 bases and V by 4 bases; bases with no gene match: 4. CDR3 residues: CASSAGTGNQPQHF. The CDR3 DNA reads TGCGCCAGCAGCGCCGGGACAGGTAATCAGCCCCAGCATTTT.

V gene TRBV2 combines with J gene TRBJ1-5; no definite D call. In germline, CDR1 is SNHLY, CDR2 FYNNEI. The CDR3 covers 16 residues. Deletions cut 4 bases from V and 7 bases from J, with 20 bases between. The CDR3 region is CASSVEGILVGQPQHF. The DNA for the CDR3 is TGTGCCAGCAGTGTGGAGGGAATATTAGTTGGGCAGCCCCAGCATTTT.

The chain is built from TRBV6-5 and TRBJ2-1; 7 nucleotides match TRBD2. This CDR3 contains 16 residues. V gave up 6 bases and J gave up 6 bases; unmatched junction bases: 14. Looked up from germline, CDR1 is MNHEY and CDR2 is SVGAGI. The CDR3 protein is CASSYTGGRTRNEQFF. In nucleotides, the CDR3 is TGTGCCAGCAGCTACACCGGGGGGAGAACCCGCAATGAGCAGTTCTTC.

The sample holds a few counts of this clone. The rearrangement uses TRBV5-4 and TRBJ2-7; 9 bases map to TRBD1. This CDR3 has 13 amino acids. V lost 5 bases, J lost 6 bases, and 6 bases stayed unmatched. Germline lookup yields CDR1 SGHNT and CDR2 YYREEE (reference sequence). CDR3 DNA sequence: TGTGCCAGCAGTCGGGACAGGGTTGGCGAGCAGTACTTC. Amino acids: CASSRDRVGEQYF.

This clone has just a few counts. This chain joins TRBV5-4 and TRBJ1-5, with a weak D call TRBD1 (5 bases). V was trimmed by 4 bases and J by 5 bases, leaving 13 bases between them. Germline CDR1 SGHNT, CDR2 YYREEE (reference sequence). The CDR3 loop spans 14 amino acids. The CDR3 loop reads CASSASGDDQPQHF. DNA of the CDR3: TGTGCCAGCAGCGCTTCGGGGGACGATCAGCCCCAGCATTTT.

This clone turned up a few times. V usage is TRBV6-5 and J usage is TRBJ2-6; no firm D call. Germline-derived CDR1 and CDR2 are MNHEY and SVGAGI. V dropped 4 bases and J dropped 1 base, with 5 bases sitting between them. The CDR3 extends over 14 amino acids. The CDR3 is CASSLESGANVLTF. CDR3 sequence (DNA): TGTGCCAGCAGTTTAGAGTCTGGGGCCAACGTCCTGACTTTC.

This clone was observed a handful of times. This chain uses TRBV11-2 with TRBJ1-5; 7 bases match TRBD1. J gave up 4 bases and V 5 bases, and 5 bases lay outside the gene matches. Germline CDR1 SGHAT, CDR2 FQNNGV. The CDR3 length is 14 residues. The CDR3 DNA is TGTGCCAGCAGCCCGCTGGGACAGAATCAGCCCCAGCATTTT. It codes for CASSPLGQNQPQHF.